Listed below are T cell receptor beta chains from one sample, sequenced in a study of OX40 agonist ivuxolimab in advanced cancers. The assay was immunoSEQ multiplex PCR, and TCRdb's table has in-frame clones only and misses some. Of about 67,000 clones listed, about 88% are singletons. Sample: CD4+ or CD8+ T cells sorted from blood, taken in a trial of the OX40 agonist ivuxolimab. These receptors were taken from an adult with an advanced solid tumor such as melanoma, head and neck, liver or kidney cancer. Each CDR3 is given with its conserved first and last residue. The D gene is left open where the match is weak. Some rows mark clone size as missing; the rest say once, few, many or name a class of expanded clone.

TRBV6-5	-	TRBD1	TRBJ1-2	CASSSPGTGNGYTF	TGTGCCAGCAGTTCCCCCGGGACAGGGAATGGCTACACCTTC
TRBV5-1	few	TRBD1	TRBJ2-1	CASSATGTGNEQFF	TGCGCCAGCAGCGCCACCGGGACAGGGAATGAGCAGTTCTTC
TRBV5-5	-	-	TRBJ1-2	CASSLDLGWDYSLFF	TGTGCCAGCAGCTTGGATTTGGGGTGGGACTATTCCCTCTTCTTC
TRBV7-2	-	-	TRBJ2-7	CASSPNLGEQYF	TGTGCCAGCAGCCCCAACCTGGGCGAGCAGTACTTC
TRBV19	-	-	TRBJ1-2	CASSHILSPGAVGYGYTF	TGTGCCAGTAGTCATATCCTATCCCCAGGGGCCGTGGGCTATGGCTACACCTTC
TRBV4-2	-	-	TRBJ1-5	CASSQVEQYSNQPQHF	TGTGCCAGCAGCCAAGTTGAACAGTATAGCAATCAGCCCCAGCATTTT
TRBV5-4	-	TRBD2	TRBJ2-3	CASSQGVAGLATDTQYF	TGTGCCAGCAGCCAGGGGGTGGCGGGACTAGCCACAGATACGCAGTATTTT
TRBV11-1	-	-	TRBJ1-1	CASSFGVGGTEAFF	TGTGCCAGCAGCTTCGGGGTTGGGGGCACTGAAGCTTTCTTT
TRBV5-1	-	-	TRBJ2-1	CASSFSGSSYNEQFF	TGCGCCAGCAGCTTCAGCGGAAGCTCCTACAATGAGCAGTTCTTC
TRBV4-1	-	-	TRBJ2-5	CASSSSGGLETQYF	TGCGCCAGCAGCTCATCTGGGGGGCTGGAGACCCAGTACTTC
TRBV10-2	-	TRBD1	TRBJ1-2	CASTLRQGYGYTF	TGCGCCAGCACCCTCAGACAGGGATATGGCTACACCTTC